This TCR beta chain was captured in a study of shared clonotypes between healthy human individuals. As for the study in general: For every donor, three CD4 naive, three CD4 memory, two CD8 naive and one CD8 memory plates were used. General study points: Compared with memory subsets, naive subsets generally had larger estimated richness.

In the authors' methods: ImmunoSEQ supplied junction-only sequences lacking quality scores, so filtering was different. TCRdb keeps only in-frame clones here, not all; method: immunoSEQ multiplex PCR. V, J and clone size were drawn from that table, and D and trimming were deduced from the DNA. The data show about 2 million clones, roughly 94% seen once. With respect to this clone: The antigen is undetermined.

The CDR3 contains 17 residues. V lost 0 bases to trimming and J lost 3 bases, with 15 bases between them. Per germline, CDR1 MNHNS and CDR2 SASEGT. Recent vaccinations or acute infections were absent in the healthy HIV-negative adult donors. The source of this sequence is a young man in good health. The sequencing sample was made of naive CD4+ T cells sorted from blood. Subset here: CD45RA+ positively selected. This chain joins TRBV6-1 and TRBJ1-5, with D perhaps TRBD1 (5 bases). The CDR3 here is CASSEAAGRATNQPQHF. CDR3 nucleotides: TGTGCCAGCAGTGAAGCTGCGGGCAGGGCTACCAATCAGCCCCAGCATTTT.